The 21 T cell receptor beta chains below were found in one sample sequenced in a study of shared clonotypes between healthy human individuals. Produced via immunoSEQ multiplex PCR; TCRdb's table is partial and in-frame only. This table has 2 million to 2.5 million clones, approximately 95% appearing once. The material sequenced was naive CD4+ T cells from PBMCs. Sample subset: CD45RA+ positively selected. These receptors all stem from a man aged 18 to 29 in good health. Some clones in this sample may be carry-over from other donors' samples.

This chain joins TRBV27 and TRBJ2-7; TRBD2 aligns across 7 bases. The CDR3 contains 15 residues. Germline CDR1 reads MNHEY; CDR2 reads SMNVEV (reference sequence). Trimming cost V 0 bases and J 4 bases; bases outside gene matches: 6. In DNA, the CDR3 is TGTGCCAGCAGTTTATCATGGCAGCGGGATTACGAGCAGTACTTC. Its protein product is CASSLSWQRDYEQYF.

The V and J genes are TRBV12-5 and TRBJ1-2; a weak D match, TRBD1 (5 bases). CDR1 and CDR2 (germline): LGHNT, FRNRAP. Deletions cut 0 bases from V and 7 bases from J, with 12 bases between. The CDR3 sequence is 14 residues long. The CDR3: CASGLVQGFRGYTF. The CDR3 nucleotides read TGTGCTAGTGGTTTGGTTCAGGGATTCCGTGGCTACACCTTC.

The chain combines TRBV28 with TRBJ2-7; TRBD2 agrees at 10 bases. This CDR3 has 17 amino acids. The trim removed 3 bases at V and 6 bases at J, leaving 14 bases unmatched. CDR1 and CDR2 (germline): MDHEN, SYDVKM. Here the CDR3 DNA reads TGTGCCAGCAGTTTTCTAGGTTCCAGCGGGAGGGCATTCGAGCAGTACTTC. This sequence encodes CASSFLGSSGRAFEQYF.

The chain employs TRBV11-2 and TRBJ2-5, with D uncertain. Per the germline V gene, CDR1 is SGHAT and CDR2 is FQNNGV. The CDR3 sequence is 14 residues long. V lost 0 bases and J lost 3, with 8 bases in between. In DNA, the CDR3 is TGTGCCAGCAGCTTAGACGCCAGCGAAGAGACCCAGTACTTC. Its translation: CASSLDASEETQYF.

This rearrangement joins TRBV6-5 to TRBJ2-5; D is uncertain. The V gene lost 0 bases and the J gene lost 1 base, with 3 bases spanning the gap. Germline V gene sequence: CDR1 MNHEY, CDR2 SVGAGI. The CDR3 is 13 residues long. The CDR3 region is CASSYSTQETQYF. In DNA, the CDR3 is TGTGCCAGCAGTTACTCGACCCAAGAGACCCAGTACTTC.

The chain couples TRBV19 to TRBJ2-6, with a possible D match to TRBD1 (6 bases). This CDR3 is built from 15 residues. Deletions cut 8 bases from V and 1 base from J, with 12 bases between. Looked up from germline, CDR1 is LNHDA and CDR2 is SQIVND (reference sequence). The CDR3 DNA sequence: TGTGCCAGTGGGACAATTTCGTCTGGGGCCAACGTCCTGACTTTC. It translates to CASGTISSGANVLTF.

The chain carries TRBV28 and TRBJ2-7; perhaps D is TRBD1 or TRBD2 (5 bases each). Germline CDR1 MDHEN, CDR2 SYDVKM. Trimming cost V 6 bases and J 7 bases, with 13 bases left between them. CDR3 size: 12 residues. The CDR3 DNA reads as TGTGCCAGCAGCCCACATGAGGGGGAGCAGTACTTC. Amino acid sequence: CASSPHEGEQYF.

J is TRBJ2-6 and V is TRBV9, with TRBD1 as a possible D gene (6 bases). Per germline, CDR1 SGDLS and CDR2 YYNGEE. The CDR3 runs to 15 residues. With 4 bases removed from V and 1 base from J, the gap between germline ends came to 9 bases. CDR3 residues: CASSRGGSGANVLTF. The CDR3 DNA reads as TGTGCCAGCAGCCGAGGGGGTTCTGGGGCCAACGTCCTGACTTTC.

This sequence joins TRBV5-8 and TRBJ1-2; maybe TRBD1 (6 bases). Germline lookup yields CDR1 SGHTS and CDR2 YDEGEE. Trimming left V 5 bases short and J 1 base short, with 9 bases between. This CDR3 region has 13 residues. CDR3 sequence: CASRNRVNYGYTF. CDR3 coding DNA: TGTGCCAGCAGGAACAGGGTTAACTATGGCTACACCTTC.

A word on this clone: This sample also contains other DNA sequences that code for the same CDR3. This CDR3 reads CASSLDPANTGELFF. The CDR3 DNA sequence: TGCGCCAGCAGCTTGGACCCCGCGAACACCGGGGAGCTGTTTTTT. V gene TRBV5-1 combines with J gene TRBJ2-2; D ambiguous. V gave up 0 bases and J gave up 0 bases, with 6 bases separating them. This CDR3 comprises 15 residues. The germline gives CDR1 SGHRS, CDR2 YFSETQ. Looking up the rest from reference TRBV5-1 and TRBJ2-2 gives the full variable domain: KAGVTQTPRYLIKTRGQQVTLSCSPISGHRSVSWYQQTPGQGLQFLFEYFSETQRNKGNFPGRFSGRQFSNSRSEMNVSTLELGDSALYLCASSLDPANTGELFFGEGSRLTVL.

This clone was counted a single time. The V call is TRBV5-1, the J call TRBJ2-1; D possibly corresponds to TRBD2 (6 bases). This CDR3 comprises 15 residues. Trimming removed 2 bases from V and 1 base from J, with 10 bases in between. The germline V gene has CDR1 SGHRS and CDR2 YFSETQ. DNA of the CDR3: TGCGCCAGCAGCTTATTACGGGAGTCCTACAATGAGCAGTTCTTC. Protein product: CASSLLRESYNEQFF.

The genes are TRBV7-3 and TRBJ1-1; 12 positions match TRBD1. CDR3 size: 15 residues. Germline V gives CDR1 SGHTA, CDR2 FQGTGA. V lost 0 bases to trimming and J lost 4 bases; unmatched junction nucleotides: 0. The DNA of the CDR3 is TGTGCCAGCAGCTTAACGGGACAGGGGGCCACTGAAGCTTTCTTT. It is translated as CASSLTGQGATEAFF.

The CDR3 coding sequence is TGTGCCAGCAGCCCGGACGTGGGGCTGGGCACAGATACGCAGTATTTT. This codes for CASSPDVGLGTDTQYF. The chain combines TRBV5-4 with TRBJ2-3, with a possible D match to TRBD1 (5 bases). CDR3 length: 16 residues. V gave up 4 bases and J gave up 1 base, with 16 bases separating them. Germline V gene sequence: CDR1 SGHNT, CDR2 YYREEE (reference sequence).

The V gene is TRBV27, the J gene TRBJ2-1; D gene ambiguous. Looked up from germline, CDR1 is MNHEY and CDR2 is SMNVEV (reference sequence). Trimming left V 5 bases short and J 8 bases short, with 16 bases between. This CDR3 is 14 amino acids long. CDR3 residues: CASSLLRGRDEQFF. The CDR3 DNA sequence: TGTGCCAGCAGTCTCCTCAGAGGCCGGGATGAGCAGTTCTTC.

The chain carries TRBV15 and TRBJ1-4; D possibly corresponds to TRBD1 (6 bases). The CDR3 is made up of 16 amino acids. The V end was cut by 1 base, the J end by 5 bases, with 14 bases between. CDR1 LNHNV and CDR2 YYDKDF come from the germline V gene (reference sequence). The CDR3 DNA reads TGTGCCACCAGCAGAGGTCCCGGGACACCAAATGAAAAACTGTTTTTT. It specifies CATSRGPGTPNEKLFF.

The chain combines TRBV7-2 with TRBJ2-1; D may be TRBD1 (7 bases). Germline CDR1 reads SGHTA; CDR2 reads FQGNSA. With 5 bases removed from V and 0 bases from J, the gap between germline ends came to 14 bases. The CDR3 runs to 16 residues. For the CDR3, the DNA is TGTGCCAGCAGCCGCGCGGGACAGCCCTCCTACAATGAGCAGTTCTTC. Its protein is CASSRAGQPSYNEQFF.

The chain links TRBV6-1 to TRBJ2-5, with D maybe TRBD1 (5 bases). With 4 bases removed from V and 1 base from J, the gap between germline ends came to 10 bases. Per germline, CDR1 MNHNS and CDR2 SASEGT. CDR3 length equals 14 residues. CDR3 sequence reads: CASSVRQFQETQYF. CDR3 coding DNA: TGTGCCAGCAGTGTAAGACAGTTCCAAGAGACCCAGTACTTC.

The J gene is TRBJ2-5, the V gene TRBV5-4; 8 bases are a match to TRBD1. After removal of 4 bases from V and 5 bases from J, the junction contained 7 bases not matched to a gene. Germline lookup yields CDR1 SGHNT and CDR2 YYREEE (reference sequence). The CDR3 is 14 amino acids. CDR3 in DNA: TGTGCCAGCAGCCCCCAGGGGGCCTTGGAGACCCAGTACTTC. Amino acid sequence: CASSPQGALETQYF.

A few counts support this clone. Other nucleotide sequences from this sample produce the same CDR3. The rearrangement joins TRBV6-5 to TRBJ1-1; no firm D call. This CDR3 contains 13 residues. The germline V gene encodes CDR1 MNHEY and CDR2 SVGAGI. V gave up 4 bases and J gave up 1 base, with 7 bases separating them. The CDR3 DNA reads TGTGCCAGCAGTTCCCCCGGGAACACTGAAGCTTTCTTT. Amino acid sequence: CASSSPGNTEAFF.

The chain is built from TRBV7-2 and TRBJ1-1; TRBD1 matches 10 bases. Looked up from germline, CDR1 is SGHTA and CDR2 is FQGNSA. The V and J ends lost 2 bases and 4 bases, in that order; junction bases with no gene match: 16. This CDR3 has 19 residues. CDR3 nucleotide sequence: TGTGCCAGCAGCTTAAAGCTCGGGACAGGGGCTTATGGGGGCACTGAAGCTTTCTTT. Residues: CASSLKLGTGAYGGTEAFF.

The rearrangement uses TRBV7-2 and TRBJ2-5; TRBD1 matches 7 bases. This CDR3 contains 15 residues. V lost 5 bases and J lost 3; bases outside the gene matches: 9. CDR1 is SGHTA, CDR2 FQGNSA, per germline. The CDR3 DNA reads as TGTGCCAGCAGCCCGATCCGACAGGGTAAAGAGACCCAGTACTTC. Translating it yields CASSPIRQGKETQYF. Full variable domain (remainder filled in from reference TRBV7-2 and TRBJ2-5): GAGVSQSPSNKVTEKGKDVELRCDPISGHTALYWYRQSLGQGLEFLIYFQGNSAPDKSGLPSDRFSAERTGGSVSTLTIQRTQQEDSAVYLCASSPIRQGKETQYFGPGTRLLVL.